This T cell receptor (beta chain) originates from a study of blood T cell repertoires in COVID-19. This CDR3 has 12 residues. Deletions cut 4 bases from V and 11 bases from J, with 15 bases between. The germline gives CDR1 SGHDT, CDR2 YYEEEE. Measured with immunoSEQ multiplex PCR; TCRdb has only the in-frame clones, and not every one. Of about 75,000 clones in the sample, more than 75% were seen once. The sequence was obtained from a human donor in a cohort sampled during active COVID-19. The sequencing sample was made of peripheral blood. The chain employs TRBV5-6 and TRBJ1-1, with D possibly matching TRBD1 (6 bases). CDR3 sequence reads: CASSRRGLGAFF. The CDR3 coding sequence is TGTGCCAGCAGCCGCAGGGGATTAGGGGCTTTCTTT. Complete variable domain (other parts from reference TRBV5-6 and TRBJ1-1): DAGVTQSPTHLIKTRGQQVTLRCSPKSGHDTVSWYQQALGQGPQFIFQYYEEEERQRGNFPDRFSGHQFPNYSSELNVNALLLGDSALYLCASSRRGLGAFFGQGTRLTVV.